This T cell receptor beta chain was sequenced for a study of blood T cells in healthy people across ages. This clonotype showed up many times. One end of the junction is discordant with germline, which a read error may explain. Primed by a sample-barcoded 5' primer and a J-beta primer mix, a second PCR proceeded for roughly 7 to 12 cycles. The authors tagged each cDNA molecule using a template-switch adaptor with 12 random nucleotides. Each of the samples gave a minimum of 2.5 million paired-end reads that contained CDR3. TCRdb reprocessed the 5' RACE reads with MiXCR, giving one entry per CDR3 protein. Here the sample spans 750,000 to 1,000,000 distinct CDR3 sequences, under 35% being singletons. The CDR3 runs 15 residues. This sample was also put to use in a study of T cells of mothers and their children. That study adds: Reverse transcription into cDNA received all extracted RNA, at approximately 1.4 ug per 15 ul. Biologically related mothers and children overlapped slightly more than unrelated pairs, a non-significant difference.

The rearrangement joins TRBV12-3 or TRBV12-4 to TRBJ2-4, with TRBD2 matching 10 bases. This TCR was sampled from a woman in her thirties or forties in good health. Sequenced input: blood. CDR3 in DNA: TGTGCCAGCAGTCTAGCGGGGGCTACCAAAAACATTCAGTACTTC. Amino acid sequence: CASSLAGATKNIQYF.